These 12 T cell receptor beta chains originate from one sample sequenced in a study of shared clonotypes between healthy human individuals. The repertoire was sequenced with immunoSEQ multiplex PCR; TCRdb's copy has only in-frame clones and lacks some. This table holds around 690,000 clones, about nine tenths found once. What was sequenced was memory CD8+ T cells from PBMCs. The subset here: CD45RO+ cells pooled with CCR7-negative TemRA cells. These receptors were obtained from a man aged 18 to 30 in good health. Some clones in this sample may be carry-over from other donors' samples.

The rearrangement joins TRBV7-9 to TRBJ2-5; no reliable D call. The V and J ends lost 3 bases and 2 bases respectively, with 10 bases between them. The germline V gene has CDR1 SEHNR and CDR2 FQNEAQ (reference sequence). This CDR3 has 14 residues. The CDR3 reads CASSFTERQETQYF. CDR3 nucleotides: TGTGCCAGCAGCTTTACTGAGCGTCAAGAGACCCAGTACTTC.

As for this clone: The sample carries other DNA sequences with the same CDR3. The CDR3 loop reads CATSRGGRDEQYF. DNA for the CDR3: TGTGCCACCAGCAGAGGAGGTCGGGACGAGCAGTACTTC. This chain links TRBV15 with TRBJ2-7; D is uncertain. Germline V gives CDR1 LNHNV, CDR2 YYDKDF (reference sequence). The CDR3 is made up of 13 amino acids. The ends were cut back, 1 base at V and 5 bases at J, with 9 bases in the middle.

Concerning this clone itself: The sample has other DNA sequences that encode this CDR3 too. The rearrangement links TRBV19 to TRBJ2-7, with D perhaps being TRBD1 or TRBD2 (5 bases each). Trimming removed 5 bases at V and 3 bases at J, with 11 bases between. This CDR3 spans 13 amino acids. Germline lookup yields CDR1 LNHDA and CDR2 SQIVND (reference sequence). CDR3 protein: CASSPGTSYEQYF. In nucleotides, the CDR3 is TGTGCCAGTAGTCCAGGGACCAGCTACGAGCAGTACTTC.

This chain joins TRBV15 and TRBJ2-5; 8 bases map to TRBD2. CDR3 size: 17 residues. Trimming at V came to 0 bases and at J to 4 bases, leaving 10 bases not matched to a gene. Germline loops: CDR1 LNHNV, CDR2 YYDKDF (reference sequence). This chain's CDR3 is CATSRDQREGSAETQYF. The CDR3 coding sequence is TGTGCCACCAGCAGAGATCAACGGGAGGGTTCTGCAGAGACCCAGTACTTC.

V usage is TRBV5-1 and J usage is TRBJ1-1; unclear D gene. The CDR3 is 13 residues long. Germline CDR1 is SGHRS and CDR2 is YFSETQ. With 2 bases removed from V and 10 bases from J, the gap between germline ends came to 15 bases. For the CDR3, the DNA is TGCGCCAGCAGCTTCGGCAACTCAGTAGCAGCTTTCTTT. It translates to CASSFGNSVAAFF.

The J gene is TRBJ2-2, the V gene TRBV7-9; TRBD2 agrees at 11 bases. Trimming at V came to 5 bases and at J to 2 bases, leaving 4 bases not matched to a gene. This CDR3 is 16 amino acids long. Germline-derived CDR1 and CDR2 are SEHNR and FQNEAQ (reference sequence). The CDR3 nucleotides read TGTGCCAGCAGCCCGGGACTAGCGGAAAACACCGGGGAGCTGTTTTTT. Translated, it gives CASSPGLAENTGELFF.

The chain combines TRBV2 with TRBJ2-2; D possibly corresponds to TRBD2 (5 bases). Trimming took off 4 bases at V and 7 bases at J, with 19 bases between the two ends. The CDR3 contains 16 residues. Germline V gene sequence: CDR1 SNHLY, CDR2 FYNNEI. CDR3 loop: CASSVLRITRGGELFF. The CDR3 DNA is TGTGCCAGCAGTGTTCTTAGGATAACCCGGGGCGGGGAGCTGTTTTTT.

This clone was seen more than once but under ten times. This chain connects TRBV27 to TRBJ1-1; weak D call: TRBD1 (5 bases). CDR3 length equals 18 residues. Trimming removed 1 base from V and 4 bases from J, with 22 bases in between. Germline V lookup: CDR1 MNHEY, CDR2 SMNVEV (reference sequence). CDR3 amino acids: CASSLLPVGSRGSTEAFF. The CDR3 coding sequence is TGTGCCAGCAGTTTATTGCCGGTGGGATCGAGGGGCAGCACTGAAGCTTTCTTT.

The chain combines TRBV19 with TRBJ2-7; TRBD2 matches 8 bases. The CDR3 contains 14 residues. The germline V gene has CDR1 LNHDA and CDR2 SQIVND (reference sequence). The trim removed 2 bases at V and 2 bases at J, leaving 2 bases unmatched. The CDR3, as DNA: TGTGCCAGTAGTATATTAGCGGGACCCTACGAGCAGTACTTC. Protein product: CASSILAGPYEQYF.

The rearrangement links TRBV27 to TRBJ1-5; 7 bases are shared with TRBD1. The CDR3 is 16 residues long. V trimming: 5 bases; J trimming: 0 bases; junction bases outside the gene matches: 7. The germline V gene encodes CDR1 MNHEY and CDR2 SMNVEV (reference sequence). The CDR3 loop is CASSPGTAVSNQPQHF. The CDR3 bases are TGTGCCAGCAGTCCCGGGACAGCCGTTAGCAATCAGCCCCAGCATTTT.

This chain connects TRBV5-5 to TRBJ1-2; 8 bases map to TRBD1. Germline loops: CDR1 SGHKS, CDR2 YYEKEE (reference sequence). CDR3 size: 15 residues. With 0 bases clipped from V and 7 bases from J, the junction kept 8 bases outside the gene matches. The DNA for the CDR3 is TGTGCCAGCAGCTTGGCCCATCGGACAGGGTTTGGCTACACCTTC. Translating it yields CASSLAHRTGFGYTF.

This chain uses TRBV27 with TRBJ2-1; TRBD2 aligns across 8 bases. Trimming took 5 bases from V and 2 from J; bases not matched to a gene: 5. This CDR3 has 15 amino acids. The germline V gene has CDR1 MNHEY and CDR2 SMNVEV (reference sequence). The CDR3 reads CASSQREPTYNEQFF. CDR3 bases: TGTGCCAGCAGTCAGCGGGAGCCTACCTACAATGAGCAGTTCTTC.